The 5 T cell receptor beta chains below come from one sample, sequenced in a study of blood T cell repertoires in COVID-19. Some clones are missing from TCRdb's copy, which holds only in-frame ones; the method was immunoSEQ multiplex PCR. The sample holds about 320,000 clones; 75% to 90% are singletons and the top ten take around 1.9%. Sequencing input: PBMCs or T cells enriched from blood (not recorded which). Receptors originate from a woman aged 25 to 39 who had been exposed to COVID-19.

V and J are TRBV18 and TRBJ2-7, with 13 positions matching TRBD2. J gave up 3 bases and V 6 bases, and 11 bases lay outside the gene matches. There are 17 residues in the CDR3. Germline V gene data show CDR1 as KGHSH and CDR2 as LQKENI. The CDR3, as DNA: TGTGCCAGCTCCCCTGGACTAGCGGGAGCCTTTCTCTACGAGCAGTACTTC. Translated, it gives CASSPGLAGAFLYEQYF.

This clone came up once. The chain joins TRBV14 to TRBJ1-2, with a possible D match to TRBD1 (6 bases). The germline V gene has CDR1 SGHDN and CDR2 FVKESK. V dropped 4 bases and J dropped 2 bases, with 14 bases sitting between them. This CDR3 is 15 amino acids long. The CDR3 nucleotides are TGTGCCAGCAGCCTTGGAGGAACAGGGAACTATGGCTACACCTTC. Its protein product is CASSLGGTGNYGYTF.

A few counts support this clone. V is TRBV7-9 and J is TRBJ1-1, with D maybe TRBD1 (5 bases). This CDR3 has 14 residues. The V gene's germline CDR1 is SEHNR and CDR2 FQNEAQ (reference sequence). Trimming pared 1 base from V and 7 bases from J, leaving 13 bases between. Here the CDR3 DNA reads TGTGCCAGCAGCTTAGGACAGAGTATTAGTGAAGCTTTCTTT. Amino acid sequence: CASSLGQSISEAFF.

The chain joins TRBV3-1 (or the pseudogene TRBV3-2) to TRBJ1-2, with D possibly being TRBD1 (6 bases). This CDR3 contains 14 residues. Germline V gene sequence: CDR1 LGHDT, CDR2 YNNKEL (reference sequence). Trimming took 4 bases from V and 1 from J, leaving 10 bases between them. CDR3 residues: CASSRADSNYGYTF. The CDR3 DNA sequence: TGTGCCAGCAGCCGAGCGGACAGTAACTATGGCTACACCTTC.

The chain is built from TRBV27 and TRBJ2-5, with TRBD2 identical over 7 bases. The length of the CDR3 is 15 residues. V was pared by 6 bases and J by 2 bases, with 9 bases of the junction left unmatched. Germline lookup yields CDR1 MNHEY and CDR2 SMNVEV (reference sequence). CDR3 nucleotide sequence: TGTGCCAGCAGCCCAAATAGCGGGTTACAAGAGACCCAGTACTTC. Its protein product is CASSPNSGLQETQYF.